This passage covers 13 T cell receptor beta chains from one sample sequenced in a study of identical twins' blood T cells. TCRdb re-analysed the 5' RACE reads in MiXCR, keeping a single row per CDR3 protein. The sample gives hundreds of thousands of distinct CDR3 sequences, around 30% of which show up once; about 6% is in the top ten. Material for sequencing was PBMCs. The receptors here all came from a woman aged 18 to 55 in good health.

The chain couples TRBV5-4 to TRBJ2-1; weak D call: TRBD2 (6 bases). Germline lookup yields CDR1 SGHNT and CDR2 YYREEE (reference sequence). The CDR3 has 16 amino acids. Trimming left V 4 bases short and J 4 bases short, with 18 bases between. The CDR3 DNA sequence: TGTGCCAGCAGCCGTATGGGTCTTAGCGGATACAATGAGCAGTTCTTC. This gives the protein CASSRMGLSGYNEQFF.

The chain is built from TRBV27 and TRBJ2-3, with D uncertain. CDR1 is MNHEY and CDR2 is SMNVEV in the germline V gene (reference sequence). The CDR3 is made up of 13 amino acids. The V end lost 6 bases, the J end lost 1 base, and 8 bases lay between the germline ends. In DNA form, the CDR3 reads TGTGCCAGCAGGGAACGAGGCACAGATACGCAGTATTTT. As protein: CASRERGTDTQYF.

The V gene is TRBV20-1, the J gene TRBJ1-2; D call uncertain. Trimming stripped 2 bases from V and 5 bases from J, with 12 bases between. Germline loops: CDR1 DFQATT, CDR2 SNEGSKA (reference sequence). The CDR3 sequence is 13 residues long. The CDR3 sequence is CSARNEAEYGYTF. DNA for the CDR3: TGCAGTGCTAGAAATGAGGCAGAATATGGCTACACCTTC.

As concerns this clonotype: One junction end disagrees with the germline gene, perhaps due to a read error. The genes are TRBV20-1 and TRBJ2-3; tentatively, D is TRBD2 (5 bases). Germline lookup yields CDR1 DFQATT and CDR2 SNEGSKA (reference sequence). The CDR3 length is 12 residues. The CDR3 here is CSTRESTDTQYF. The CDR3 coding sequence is TGCAGTACTAGAGAAAGCACAGATACGCAGTATTTT.

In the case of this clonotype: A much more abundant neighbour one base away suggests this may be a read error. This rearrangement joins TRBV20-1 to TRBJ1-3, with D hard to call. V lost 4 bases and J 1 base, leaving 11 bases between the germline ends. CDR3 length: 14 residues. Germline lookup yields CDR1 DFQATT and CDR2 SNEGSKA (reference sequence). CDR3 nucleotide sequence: TGCAGTGCTATAGATCTAGGTTCTGGAAACACCATATATTTT. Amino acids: CSAIDLGSGNTIYF.

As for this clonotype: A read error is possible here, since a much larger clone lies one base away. The CDR3 DNA sequence: TGCGCCAGCAGCTTGATGACGGCAAACTGTGGCTACACCTTC. Translating it yields CASSLMTANCGYTF. The rearrangement links TRBV5-1 to TRBJ1-2, with D unresolved. Germline assignment: CDR1 SGHRS and CDR2 YFSETQ. CDR3 length: 14 residues.

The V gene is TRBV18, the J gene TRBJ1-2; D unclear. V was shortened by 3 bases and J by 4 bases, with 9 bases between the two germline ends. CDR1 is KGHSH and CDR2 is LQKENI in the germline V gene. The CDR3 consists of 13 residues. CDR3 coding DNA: TGTGCCAGCTCACCGGACGCTAGCTATGGCTACACCTTC. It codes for CASSPDASYGYTF. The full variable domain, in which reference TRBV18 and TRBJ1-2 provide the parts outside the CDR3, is NAGVMQNPRHLVRRRGQEARLRCSPMKGHSHVYWYRQLPEEGLKFMVYLQKENIIDESGMPKERFSAEFPKEGPSILRIQQVVRGDSAAYFCASSPDASYGYTFGSGTRLTVV.

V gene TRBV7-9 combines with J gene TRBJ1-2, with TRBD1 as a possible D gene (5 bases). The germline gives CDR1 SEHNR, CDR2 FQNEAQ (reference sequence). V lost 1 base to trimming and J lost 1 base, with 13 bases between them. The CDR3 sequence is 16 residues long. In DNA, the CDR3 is TGTGCCAGCAGCTTAGGTTCAGTCCAGGGTAACTATGGCTACACCTTC. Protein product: CASSLGSVQGNYGYTF. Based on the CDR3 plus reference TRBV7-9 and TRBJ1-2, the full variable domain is DTGVSQNPRHKITKRGQNVTFRCDPISEHNRLYWYRQTLGQGPEFLTYFQNEAQLEKSRLLSDRFSAERPKGSFSTLEIQRTEQGDSAMYLCASSLGSVQGNYGYTFGSGTRLTVV.

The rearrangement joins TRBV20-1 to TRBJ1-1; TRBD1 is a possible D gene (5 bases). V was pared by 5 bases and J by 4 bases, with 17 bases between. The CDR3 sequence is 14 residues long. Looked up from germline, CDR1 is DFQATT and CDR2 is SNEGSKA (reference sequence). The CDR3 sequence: CSAPKTVFGTEAFF. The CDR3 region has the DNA TGCAGTGCTCCTAAGACAGTCTTCGGCACTGAAGCTTTCTTT.

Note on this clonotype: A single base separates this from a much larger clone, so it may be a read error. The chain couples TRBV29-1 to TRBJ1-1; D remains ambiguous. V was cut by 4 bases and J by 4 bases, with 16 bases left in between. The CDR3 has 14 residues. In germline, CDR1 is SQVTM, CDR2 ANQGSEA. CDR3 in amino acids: CSVAWTVGGTEAFF. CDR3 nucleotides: TGCAGCGTTGCGTGGACGGTCGGCGGCACTGAAGCTTTCTTT.

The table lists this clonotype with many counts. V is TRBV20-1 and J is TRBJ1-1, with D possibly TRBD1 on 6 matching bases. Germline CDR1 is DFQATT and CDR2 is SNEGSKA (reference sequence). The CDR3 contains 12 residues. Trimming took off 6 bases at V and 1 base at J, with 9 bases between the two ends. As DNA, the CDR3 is TGCAGTGCCGGACAGCCGAACACTGAAGCTTTCTTT. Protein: CSAGQPNTEAFF.

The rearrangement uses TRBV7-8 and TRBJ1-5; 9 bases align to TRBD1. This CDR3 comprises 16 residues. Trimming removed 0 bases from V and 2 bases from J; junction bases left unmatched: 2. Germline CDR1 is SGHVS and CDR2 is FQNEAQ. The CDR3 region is CASSLAWTGGNQPQHF. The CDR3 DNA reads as TGTGCCAGCAGCTTAGCTTGGACAGGGGGCAATCAGCCCCAGCATTTT.

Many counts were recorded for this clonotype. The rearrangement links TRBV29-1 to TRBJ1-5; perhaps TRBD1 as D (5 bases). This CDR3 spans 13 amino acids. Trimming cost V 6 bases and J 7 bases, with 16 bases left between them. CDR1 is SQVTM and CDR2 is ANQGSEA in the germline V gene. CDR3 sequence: CSVGTLPGQPQHF. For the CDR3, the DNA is TGCAGCGTGGGGACCCTTCCGGGGCAGCCCCAGCATTTT. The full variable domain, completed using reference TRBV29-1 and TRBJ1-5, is SAVISQKPSRDICQRGTSLTIQCQVDSQVTMMFWYRQQPGQSLTLIATANQGSEATYESGFVIDKFPISRPNLTFSTLTVSNMSPEDSSIYLCSVGTLPGQPQHFGDGTRLSIL.